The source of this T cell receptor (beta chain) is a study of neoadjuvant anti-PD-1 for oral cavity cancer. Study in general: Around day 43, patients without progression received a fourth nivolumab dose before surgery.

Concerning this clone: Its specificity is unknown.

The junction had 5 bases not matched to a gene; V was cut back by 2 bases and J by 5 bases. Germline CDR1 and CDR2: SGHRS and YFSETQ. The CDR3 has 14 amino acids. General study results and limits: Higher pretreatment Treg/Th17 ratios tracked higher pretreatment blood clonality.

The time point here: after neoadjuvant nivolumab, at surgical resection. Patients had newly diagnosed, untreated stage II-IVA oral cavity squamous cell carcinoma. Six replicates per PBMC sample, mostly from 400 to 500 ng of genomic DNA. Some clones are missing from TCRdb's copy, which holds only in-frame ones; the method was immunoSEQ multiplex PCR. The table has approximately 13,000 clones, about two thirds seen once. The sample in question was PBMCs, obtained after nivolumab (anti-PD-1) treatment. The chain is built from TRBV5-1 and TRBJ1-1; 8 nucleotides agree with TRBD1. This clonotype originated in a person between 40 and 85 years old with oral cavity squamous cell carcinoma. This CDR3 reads CASSFQGADTEAFF. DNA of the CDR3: TGCGCCAGCAGCTTCCAGGGGGCCGATACTGAAGCTTTCTTT. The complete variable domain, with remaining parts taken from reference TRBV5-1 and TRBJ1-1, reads KAGVTQTPRYLIKTRGQQVTLSCSPISGHRSVSWYQQTPGQGLQFLFEYFSETQRNKGNFPGRFSGRQFSNSRSEMNVSTLELGDSALYLCASSFQGADTEAFFGQGTRLTVV.